A selection of T cell receptor beta chains follows, all from one sample in a study of shared clonotypes between healthy human individuals. This table comes from immunoSEQ multiplex PCR, and its TCRdb copy is limited to in-frame clones, with some not included. The sample lists 2.3 million or so clones, more than 85% occurring once. Material for sequencing was naive CD4+ T cells from PBMCs. Receptor source: a man younger than 30 in good health. Some clones in this sample may be carry-over from other donors' samples. Each CDR3 is given with its conserved first and last residue. The D gene is left open where the match is weak. Rows may omit the clone size; those that give it use once, few, many or a size class.

>TRBV27|13|TRBJ2-5|NA|NA
TGTGCCAGCAGACTTACTTGGCAAGAGACCCAGTACTTC
CASRLTWQETQYF
>TRBV15|14|TRBJ2-1|NA|NA
TGTGCCACCAGCAGAGATCTGGCCGAAAATGAGCAGTTCTTC
CATSRDLAENEQFF
>TRBV27|15|TRBJ1-5|NA|NA
TGTGCCAGCAAACAGGGTTCAGCTAGCAATCAGCCCCAGCATTTT
CASKQGSASNQPQHF
>TRBV5-1|11|TRBJ2-5|NA|NA
TGCGCCAGCGGATGGCAAGAGACCCAGTACTTC
CASGWQETQYF
>TRBV27|13|TRBJ1-2|NA|TRBD1
TGTGCCAGCAGTCTCCGGGACAGCTATGGCTACACCTTC
CASSLRDSYGYTF
>TRBV28|12|TRBJ2-2|NA|NA
TGTTCGGCAAAGCGGAACACCGGGGAGCTGTTTTTT
CSAKRNTGELFF
>TRBV11-1|14|TRBJ2-7|NA|NA
TGTGCCAGCCGCCCTAGGGACCCCTCCTACGAGCAGTACTTC
CASRPRDPSYEQYF
>TRBV6-1|17|TRBJ2-2|NA|TRBD2
TGTGCCAGCAGTGGGACTAGCGGGAGGGGTAACACCGGGGAGCTGTTTTTT
CASSGTSGRGNTGELFF
>TRBV14|15|TRBJ2-1|NA|NA
TGTGCCAGCTCTTGGTCTGGGGTCGGCTACAATGAGCAGTTCTTC
CASSWSGVGYNEQFF
>TRBV2|13|TRBJ1-2|NA|NA
TGTGCCAGCAGTGAAGTCAGGGTGGGTGGCTACACCTTC
CASSEVRVGGYTF
>TRBV15|14|TRBJ1-2|NA|TRBD1
TGTGCCACCAGCAGAGCTGGACAGGGGGGTGGCTACACCTTC
CATSRAGQGGGYTF
>TRBV2|11|TRBJ2-1|few|NA
TGTGCCAGCAGTCCCTACAATGAGCAGTTCTTC
CASSPYNEQFF
>TRBV7-2|16|TRBJ2-2|NA|NA
TGTGCCAGCAGCTCCCTACCGGGACAGAACACCGGGGAGCTGTTTTTT
CASSSLPGQNTGELFF
>TRBV9|13|TRBJ2-1|NA|NA
TGTGCCAGCAGCGTAGGGACGTTTGATGAGCAGTTCTTC
CASSVGTFDEQFF
>TRBV27|15|TRBJ2-2|NA|TRBD1
TGTGCCAGCAGTTCTAACAGGGGATTCTTCGGGGAGCTGTTTTTT
CASSSNRGFFGELFF
>TRBV9|14|TRBJ2-7|NA|NA
TGTGCCAGCAGCGTAGAAGTAGCTACCTACGAGCAGTACTTC
CASSVEVATYEQYF
>TRBV4-1|15|TRBJ2-7|NA|NA
TGCGCCAGCAGCCAAGAAGCCACGGGAGTGCCCGAGCAGTACTTC
CASSQEATGVPEQYF
>TRBV28|13|TRBJ2-7|NA|NA
TGTGCCGGACGAACCCGGGACTCCTACGAGCAGTACTTC
CAGRTRDSYEQYF
>TRBV28|13|TRBJ1-2|NA|TRBD1
TGTGCCACGGAGGAAGGGGGCATCTATGGCTACACCTTC
CATEEGGIYGYTF
>TRBV15|16|TRBJ2-1|NA|NA
TGTGCCACCAGCAGAGGCCTCGTGAGCTCCTACAATGAGCAGTTCTTC
CATSRGLVSSYNEQFF
>TRBV7-8|11|TRBJ2-3|NA|NA
TGTGCCAGCAGCTTAGCTGGTACGCAGTATTTT
CASSLAGTQYF
>TRBV11-2|14|TRBJ2-1|NA|NA
TGTGCCAGCAGGCAAGACCCTGGCTACAATGAGCAGTTCTTC
CASRQDPGYNEQFF
>TRBV4-2|15|TRBJ2-3|NA|TRBD2
TGTGCCAGCAGCCAGATAGCGGGAGGGCTGTATACGCAGTATTTT
CASSQIAGGLYTQYF
>TRBV4-2|15|TRBJ2-6|NA|TRBD2
TGTGCCAGCAGCCTGGGACTAGTTGGGGCCAACGTCCTGACTTTC
CASSLGLVGANVLTF
>TRBV5-5|16|TRBJ2-4|NA|NA
TGTGCCAGCAGCTTGGCGCTGGGACAAGCAGAAAACATTCAGTACTTC
CASSLALGQAENIQYF
>TRBV16|13|TRBJ1-1|NA|NA
TGTGCCAGCAGCCTTCAGGGGAACACTGAAGCTTTCTTT
CASSLQGNTEAFF
>TRBV19|15|TRBJ2-3|NA|NA
TGTGCCAGTAGTATTTCCAGGGCCTCCACAGATACGCAGTATTTT
CASSISRASTDTQYF
>TRBV14|15|TRBJ2-7|NA|NA
TGTGCCAGCAGCGCCGCGGGTGGTCTGGGCTACGAGCAGTACTTC
CASSAAGGLGYEQYF
>TRBV5-1|14|TRBJ1-1|NA|NA
TGCGCCAGCAGTCTCGGCGAATGGGGCACTGAAGCTTTCTTT
CASSLGEWGTEAFF
>TRBV7-9|15|TRBJ1-3|NA|NA
TGTGCCAGCAGCTTAGATAGGACCGTGGGGGACACCATATATTTT
CASSLDRTVGDTIYF
>TRBV2|11|TRBJ2-1|few|NA
TGTGCCAGCAGTCCCCGGGGAGAGCAGTTCTTC
CASSPRGEQFF
>TRBV9|11|TRBJ2-1|once|NA
TGTGCCAGCAAGTGGGGCAATGAGCAGTTCTTC
CASKWGNEQFF
>TRBV9|15|TRBJ1-2|once|TRBD1
TGTGCCAGCAGCGTCGGACAGGCGTCTAACTATGGCTACACCTTC
CASSVGQASNYGYTF
>TRBV2|13|TRBJ2-3|NA|NA
TGTGCCAGCACTGAAGGATTCACAGATACGCAGTATTTT
CASTEGFTDTQYF
>TRBV6-1|12|TRBJ1-1|NA|NA
TGTGCCAGCAGTGACCCCCTGACCGTTGCTTTCTTT
CASSDPLTVAFF
>TRBV27|14|TRBJ2-7|NA|NA
TGTGCCAGCAGTTTTCGGAGGAGCTCCTACGAGCAGTACTTC
CASSFRRSSYEQYF
>TRBV27|15|TRBJ1-1|NA|NA
TGTGCCAGCAGTTGGAACAGGGTGGGGAACACTGAAGCTTTCTTT
CASSWNRVGNTEAFF
>TRBV30|11|TRBJ2-7|NA|NA
TGTGCCTCGGCGTTATCCTACGAGCAGTACTTC
CASALSYEQYF
>TRBV6-5|14|TRBJ2-7|NA|TRBD2
TGTGCCAGCAGAGGGGTTGCGGGAGTGAGGGAGCAGTACTTC
CASRGVAGVREQYF
>TRBV28|15|TRBJ1-2|NA|TRBD1
TGTGCCAGCAGTTCAGGGGGAGTTACTTCCTATGGCTACACCTTC
CASSSGGVTSYGYTF
>TRBV11-3|13|TRBJ1-1|NA|NA
TGTGCCAGCAGCTCACAGGGAGCCACTGAAGCTTTCTTT
CASSSQGATEAFF
>TRBV9|14|TRBJ1-1|NA|NA
TGTGCCAGCAGCGTTTCAGGGATGAACACTGAAGCTTTCTTT
CASSVSGMNTEAFF
>TRBV7-5|17|TRBJ2-7|NA|NA
TGTGCCAGAAGCTTAGGGACAGGGGGCGCCTGGTCCCAGGAGCAGTACTTC
CARSLGTGGAWSQEQYF
>TRBV6-1|18|TRBJ1-1|NA|TRBD1
TGTGCCAGCAGTGCAATGTTTCCGGGACAGGGGGCGGTCGCTGAAGCTTTCTTT
CASSAMFPGQGAVAEAFF